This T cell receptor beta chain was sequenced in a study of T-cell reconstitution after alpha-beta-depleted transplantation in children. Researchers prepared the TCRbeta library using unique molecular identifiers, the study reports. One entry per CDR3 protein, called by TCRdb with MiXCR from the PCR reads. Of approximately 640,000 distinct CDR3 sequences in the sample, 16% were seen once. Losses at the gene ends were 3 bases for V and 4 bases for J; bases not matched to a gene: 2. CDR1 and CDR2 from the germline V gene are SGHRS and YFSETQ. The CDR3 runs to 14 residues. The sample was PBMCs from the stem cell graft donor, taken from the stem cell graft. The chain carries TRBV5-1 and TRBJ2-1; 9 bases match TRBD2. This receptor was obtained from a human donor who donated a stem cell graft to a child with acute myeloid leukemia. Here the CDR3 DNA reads TGCGCCAGCAGCTCTACTAGCGGGTACAATGAGCAGTTCTTC. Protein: CASSSTSGYNEQFF.